The text below deals with one TCR beta chain. The table came from immunoSEQ multiplex PCR; TCRdb's copy has only in-frame clones and leaves some out. Among about 180,000 clones listed, approximately 86% were seen once. The sample comes from a study of T cell responses to AZD1222 COVID-19 vaccine. The CDR3 is 16 amino acids. CDR1 ENHRY and CDR2 SYGVKD come from the germline V gene. V was cut by 0 bases and J by 4 bases, with 13 bases left in between. The chain links TRBV10-3 to TRBJ1-3; perhaps TRBD1 as D (6 bases). This receptor was identified in an adult in good health. The sequenced sample was peripheral blood, obtained on day 0 of AZD1222 vaccination. The CDR3: CAISESPDRRGNTIYF. The CDR3 bases are TGTGCCATCAGTGAGTCGCCCGACAGGAGAGGAAACACCATATATTTT.